What follows describes a single TCR beta chain. The target antigen is unknown. At one end the junction does not follow the germline gene, possibly because of a read error. These data belong to a study of glioma-infiltrating T cells. Whole-study results and caveats: Only very few CDR3 sequences appeared in both tissue and blood. Gliomas, especially low-grade, showed above-expected tissue-blood divergence; non-neoplastic patients showed below.

Using RNA template, CDR3s of TCR alpha and beta were amplified with iRepertoire arm-PCR. Input was roughly 100-450 ng of tissue mRNA or PBMC total RNA. TCRdb itself ran the multiplex PCR reads through MiXCR, one entry per CDR3 protein. The sample lists approximately 120,000 distinct CDR3 sequences; about 25% were seen once. Sequenced input: glioma tissue, nonneoplastic brain tissue, or PBMCs (not recorded which). The receptor comes from a human donor with low-grade glioma or glioblastoma, undergoing nonglioma brain surgery, or in good health (not recorded which).

CDR3 in DNA: TGTGCCAGCAGTTACGGCGGGAGGGGTGAGCAGTTCTTT. This codes for CASSYGGRGEQFF. The chain employs TRBV6-2 or TRBV6-3 and TRBJ2-1; 9 nucleotides match TRBD2. Germline V CDR1 and CDR2: MNHEY, SVGEGT. The CDR3 is made up of 13 amino acids.